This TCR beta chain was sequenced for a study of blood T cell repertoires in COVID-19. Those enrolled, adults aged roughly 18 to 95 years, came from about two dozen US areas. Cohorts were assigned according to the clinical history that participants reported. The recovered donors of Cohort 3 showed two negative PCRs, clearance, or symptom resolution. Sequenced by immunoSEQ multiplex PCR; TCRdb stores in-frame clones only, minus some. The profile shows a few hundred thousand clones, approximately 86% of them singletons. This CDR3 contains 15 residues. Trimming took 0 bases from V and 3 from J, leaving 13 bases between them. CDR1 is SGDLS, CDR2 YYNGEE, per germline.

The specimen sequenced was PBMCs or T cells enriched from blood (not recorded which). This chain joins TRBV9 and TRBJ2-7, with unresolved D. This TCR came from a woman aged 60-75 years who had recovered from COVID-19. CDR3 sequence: CASSVGHQVGYEQYF. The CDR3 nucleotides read TGTGCCAGCAGCGTAGGGCATCAGGTCGGCTACGAGCAGTACTTC.